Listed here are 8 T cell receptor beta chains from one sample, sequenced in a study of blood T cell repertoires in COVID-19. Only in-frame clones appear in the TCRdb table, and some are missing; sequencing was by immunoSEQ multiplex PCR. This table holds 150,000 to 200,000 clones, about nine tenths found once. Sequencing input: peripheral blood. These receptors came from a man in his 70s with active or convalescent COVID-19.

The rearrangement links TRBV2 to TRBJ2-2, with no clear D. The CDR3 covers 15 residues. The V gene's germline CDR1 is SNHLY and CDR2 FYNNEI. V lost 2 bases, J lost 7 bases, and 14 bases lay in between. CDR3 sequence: CASSELAGPHGELFF. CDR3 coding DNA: TGTGCCAGCAGTGAACTGGCAGGCCCCCACGGGGAGCTGTTTTTT.

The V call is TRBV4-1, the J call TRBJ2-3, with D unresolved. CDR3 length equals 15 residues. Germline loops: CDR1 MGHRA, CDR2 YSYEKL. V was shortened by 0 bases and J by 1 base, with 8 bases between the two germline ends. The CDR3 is CASSQELPRTDTQYF. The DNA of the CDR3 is TGCGCCAGCAGCCAAGAACTGCCCCGCACAGATACGCAGTATTTT.

The CDR3 nucleotides read TGCGCCAGCAGCCTTAGGGGACAGACCTCTGGGGCCAACGTCCTGACTTTC. Translating it yields CASSLRGQTSGANVLTF. The rearrangement joins TRBV5-1 to TRBJ2-6; 7 bases map to TRBD1. CDR1 is SGHRS, CDR2 YFSETQ, per germline. V was clipped by 4 bases and J by 0 bases; unmatched bases: 7. The CDR3 runs to 17 residues.

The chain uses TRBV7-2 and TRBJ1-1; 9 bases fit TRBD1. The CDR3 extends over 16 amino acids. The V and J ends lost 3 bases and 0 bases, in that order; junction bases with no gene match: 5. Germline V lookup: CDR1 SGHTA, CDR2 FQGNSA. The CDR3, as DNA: TGTGCCAGCAGCTTCCTTGGGACAGGGTTGAACACTGAAGCTTTCTTT. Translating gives CASSFLGTGLNTEAFF.

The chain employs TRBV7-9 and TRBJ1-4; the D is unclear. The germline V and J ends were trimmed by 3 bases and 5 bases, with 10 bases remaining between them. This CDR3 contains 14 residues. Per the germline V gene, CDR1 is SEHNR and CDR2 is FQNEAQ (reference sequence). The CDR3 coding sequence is TGTGCCAGCAGCTTGAATCAGAACAATGAAAAACTGTTTTTT. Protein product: CASSLNQNNEKLFF.

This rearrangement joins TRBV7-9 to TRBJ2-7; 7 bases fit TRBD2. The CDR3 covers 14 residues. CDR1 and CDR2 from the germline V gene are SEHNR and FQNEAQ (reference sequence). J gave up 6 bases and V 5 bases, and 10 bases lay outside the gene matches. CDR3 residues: CASSPSGLSGEQYF. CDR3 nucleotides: TGTGCCAGCAGCCCATCGGGACTATCAGGCGAGCAGTACTTC.

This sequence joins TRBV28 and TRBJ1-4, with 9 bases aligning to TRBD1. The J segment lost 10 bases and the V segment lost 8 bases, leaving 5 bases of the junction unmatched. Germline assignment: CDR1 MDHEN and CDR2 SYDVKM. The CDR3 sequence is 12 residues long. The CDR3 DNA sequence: TGTGCCAGCTGGGACAGGGCGGGAAAACTGTTTTTT. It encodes CASWDRAGKLFF.

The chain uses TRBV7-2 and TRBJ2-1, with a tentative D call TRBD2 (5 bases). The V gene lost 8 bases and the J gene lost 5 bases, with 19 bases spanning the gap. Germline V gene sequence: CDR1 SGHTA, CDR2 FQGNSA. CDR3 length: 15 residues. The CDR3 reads CASGYVGLPDNEQFF. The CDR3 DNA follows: TGTGCCAGCGGGTATGTCGGACTTCCTGACAATGAGCAGTTCTTC.